This T cell receptor (beta chain) was found in a study of blood T cell repertoires in COVID-19. Study information: In each case, the material was cDNA or gDNA derived from T cells, B-cell-depleted T cells, or PBMCs.

The CDR3 totals 17 residues. The germline gives CDR1 MGHRA, CDR2 YSYEKL. Losses at the gene ends were 5 bases for V and 1 base for J; bases not matched to a gene: 5. Clones were read by immunoSEQ multiplex PCR, and TCRdb kept only the in-frame ones, dropping some. Among roughly 70,000 clones, nearly 80% were seen once, and the ten largest hold just under 6.5%. V is TRBV4-1 and J is TRBJ2-3, with 14 positions matching TRBD2. The receptor's source is a woman aged 60-70 years with acute or convalescent COVID-19. Sample: peripheral blood. CDR3 DNA sequence: TGCGCCAGCAGCGTTCGGACTAGCGGGGGGCGCACAGATACGCAGTATTTT. Translated, it gives CASSVRTSGGRTDTQYF.